This TCR beta chain derives from a study of vaccination and CD4 T cells after COVID-19. At the level of the study: The study collected post-vaccine samples a median about 72 days after dose two, with a range of 14 to 241.

CDR1 is MNHNS, CDR2 SASEGT, per germline. The CDR3 is 13 residues long. Trimming left V 7 bases short and J 4 bases short, with 13 bases between. This clonotype was picked up a small number of times. The antigen remains undetermined. The treatment: roughly 11-day PBMC culture with coronavirus spike peptide pools or control peptides (ViraFEST assay). Having spent 10 days in culture, CD4+ T cells were then isolated by negative selection. Regarding the study as a whole: Median SARS-CoV-2-reactive clonotype numbers rose nonsignificantly, 21 to 38.

The assay that was used to sequence DNA from cultured CD4+ T cells was the Oncomine TCR Beta short-read assay. TCRdb reprocessed the PCR reads via MiXCR and lists one record per CDR3 protein. The sample lists 12,000 to 15,000 distinct CDR3 sequences; about 46% were seen once. Sequencing was carried out using CD4+ T cells from blood, cultured in vitro. The sequence was collected from a human donor who had recovered from COVID-19. The chain couples TRBV6-1 to TRBJ2-5, with D perhaps TRBD1 (5 bases). The CDR3 nucleotides are TGTGCCAGCAACGGTAGGGGTAGAGAGACCCAGTACTTC. Amino acids: CASNGRGRETQYF.